This T cell receptor (beta chain) is from a study of long-term antiretroviral therapy in people with HIV. Overall study results and limits: HIV repertoires spanned tighter CDR3 length ranges than controls did.

The sample holds one count of this clone. The antigen is undetermined. An immunoSEQ assay, version v3.0, was performed at survey level. The table came from immunoSEQ multiplex PCR; TCRdb's copy has only in-frame clones and leaves some out. The table has roughly 30,000 clones, 85% to 95% seen once. This material consisted of unsorted PBMCs, taken 5.3 years after starting antiretroviral therapy. The clonotype was recovered from a man in his fifties with HIV.

CDR3 sequence (DNA): TGTGCCAGCAGCTATATTGGGGATACGCAGTATTTT. Its protein product is CASSYIGDTQYF. The chain is built from TRBV27 and TRBJ2-3; D is ambiguous. The V gene lost 6 bases and the J gene lost 6 bases, with 10 bases spanning the gap. CDR1 and CDR2 from the germline V gene are MNHEY and SMNVEV (reference sequence). There are 12 residues in the CDR3.